This T cell receptor (beta chain) came from a study of Graves' ophthalmopathy and Graves' hyperthyroidism. Background on the study: Peripheral blood was obtained at first diagnosis, ahead of any treatment. Study-wide points: Among expanded thyroid clonotypes above 0.001 frequency, most also occurred in blood.

Amplification from RNA transcripts yielded the TCR beta CDR3 regions. A first-round RT-PCR used HTBI primers, followed by a second-round multiplex PCR. TCRdb redid the calling of the multiplex PCR reads with MiXCR, one entry per CDR3 protein. The table has about 150,000 distinct CDR3 sequences, approximately 38% seen once. Germline V CDR1 and CDR2: MDHEN, SYDVKM. V was trimmed by 1 base and J by 0 bases, leaving 7 bases between them. The length of the CDR3 is 15 residues. Presentation of ophthalmopathy in the donors involved moderate-to-severe activity, CAS ≥3, NOSPECS ≥4 and a duration under 3 months. Patients were left out if they had other autoimmune diseases, uncontrolled infections, pregnancy or lactation. Regarding this clonotype: Its cognate antigen is unknown.

The TCR sequence derives from a woman in her thirties or forties with Graves' ophthalmopathy. The chain couples TRBV28 to TRBJ1-5, with D uncertain. The sequenced sample consisted of peripheral blood. The DNA of the CDR3 is TGTGCCAGCAGTTTATTATTATATAGCAATCAGCCCCAGCATTTT. Protein: CASSLLLYSNQPQHF.